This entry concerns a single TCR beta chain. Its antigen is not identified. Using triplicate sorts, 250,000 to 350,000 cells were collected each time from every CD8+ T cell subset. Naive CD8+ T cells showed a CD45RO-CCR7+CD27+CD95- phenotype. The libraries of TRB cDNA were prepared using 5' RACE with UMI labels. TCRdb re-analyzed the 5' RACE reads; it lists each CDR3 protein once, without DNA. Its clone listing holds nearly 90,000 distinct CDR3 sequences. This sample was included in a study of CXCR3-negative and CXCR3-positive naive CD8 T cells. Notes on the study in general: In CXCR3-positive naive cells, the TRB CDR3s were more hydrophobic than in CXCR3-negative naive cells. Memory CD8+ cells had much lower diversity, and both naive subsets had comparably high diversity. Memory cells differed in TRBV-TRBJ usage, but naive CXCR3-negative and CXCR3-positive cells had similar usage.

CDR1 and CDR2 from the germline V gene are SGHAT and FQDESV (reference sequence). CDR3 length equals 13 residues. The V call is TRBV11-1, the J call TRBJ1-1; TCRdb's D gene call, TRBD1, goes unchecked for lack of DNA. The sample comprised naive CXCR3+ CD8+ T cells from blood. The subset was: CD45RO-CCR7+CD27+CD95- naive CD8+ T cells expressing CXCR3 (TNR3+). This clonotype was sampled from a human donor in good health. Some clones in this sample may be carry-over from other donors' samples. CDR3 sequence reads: CASSHSGATEAFF.